This TCR beta chain was retrieved from a study of blood T cell repertoires in COVID-19. Turning to the study itself: Specimens from acute and convalescent COVID-19 originated in the United States, Italy and Spain. T cells, B-cell-depleted T cells, or PBMCs provided the cDNA or gDNA that served as material.

As regards this clone: Other nucleotide sequences from this sample produce the same CDR3.

One Seattle source followed patients from active infection through their disease course. The method was immunoSEQ multiplex PCR; TCRdb's version includes in-frame clones alone and lacks a portion of them. The sample lists some 200,000 clones, 80% to 90% occurring once. Between the trimmed V and J ends, which lost 5 bases and 8 bases, there was a span of 9 bases. This CDR3 spans 11 amino acids. Germline-derived CDR1 and CDR2 are DFQATT and SNEGSKA (reference sequence). This sequence joins TRBV20-1 and TRBJ1-4; D uncertain. This receptor was identified in a woman older than 75 with COVID-19, enrolled during active disease. Sequencing was performed on peripheral blood. The CDR3 DNA reads as TGCAGTGCTTCTCGGGAGGAAAAACTGTTTTTT. Its protein is CSASREEKLFF.